This T cell receptor beta chain was profiled in a study of T cell responses to AZD1222 COVID-19 vaccine. Study observations and caveats: The sample set comprised mostly white British donors with more females, and clonal diversity was possibly underestimated.

Sequenced by immunoSEQ multiplex PCR; TCRdb stores in-frame clones only, minus some. The data contain 130,000 to 150,000 clones, more than 90% of them seen just once; the ten biggest clones take up around 1.7%. This clone was counted between two and nine times. The target antigen is unknown. Trimming pared 1 base from V and 2 bases from J, leaving 12 bases between. The germline gives CDR1 MGHRA, CDR2 YSYEKL. CDR3 length equals 15 residues. The source of this sequence is an adult in good health. The chain carries TRBV4-1 and TRBJ2-7, with a weak D call TRBD1 (6 bases). The sequenced sample was peripheral blood, obtained on day 0 of AZD1222 vaccination. CDR3 coding DNA: TGCGCCAGCAGCCAAGGGTACAGGGCTACCTACGAGCAGTACTTC. Translation gives CASSQGYRATYEQYF.